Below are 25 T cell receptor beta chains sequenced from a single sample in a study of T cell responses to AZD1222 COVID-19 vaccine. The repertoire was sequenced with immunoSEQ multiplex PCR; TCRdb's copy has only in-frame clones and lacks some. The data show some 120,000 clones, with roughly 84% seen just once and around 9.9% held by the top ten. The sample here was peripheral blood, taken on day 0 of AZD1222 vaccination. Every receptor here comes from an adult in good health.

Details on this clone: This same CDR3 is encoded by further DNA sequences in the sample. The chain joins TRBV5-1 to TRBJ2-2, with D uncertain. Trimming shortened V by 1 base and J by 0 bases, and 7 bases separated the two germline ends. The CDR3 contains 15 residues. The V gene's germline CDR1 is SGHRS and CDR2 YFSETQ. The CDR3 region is CASSLRSTNTGELFF. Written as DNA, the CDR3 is TGCGCCAGCAGCTTGCGCAGCACGAACACCGGGGAGCTGTTTTTT.

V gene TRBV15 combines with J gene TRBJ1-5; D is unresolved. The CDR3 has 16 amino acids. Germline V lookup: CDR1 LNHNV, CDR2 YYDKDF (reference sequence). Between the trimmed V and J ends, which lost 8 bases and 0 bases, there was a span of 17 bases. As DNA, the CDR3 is TGTGCCACCCGGCGGGGAGGGATTAATAGCAATCAGCCCCAGCATTTT. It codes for CATRRGGINSNQPQHF.

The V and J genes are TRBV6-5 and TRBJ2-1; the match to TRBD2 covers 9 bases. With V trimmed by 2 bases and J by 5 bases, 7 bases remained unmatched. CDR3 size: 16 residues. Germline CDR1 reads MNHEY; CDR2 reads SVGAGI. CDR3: CASSYLGLASDNEQFF. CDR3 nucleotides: TGTGCCAGCAGTTACCTGGGACTAGCTAGCGACAATGAGCAGTTCTTC.

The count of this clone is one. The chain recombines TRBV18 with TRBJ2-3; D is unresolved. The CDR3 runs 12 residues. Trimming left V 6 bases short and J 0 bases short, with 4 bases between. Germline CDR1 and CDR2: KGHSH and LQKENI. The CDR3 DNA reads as TGTGCCAGCTCTCTTAGCACAGATACGCAGTATTTT. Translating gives CASSLSTDTQYF.

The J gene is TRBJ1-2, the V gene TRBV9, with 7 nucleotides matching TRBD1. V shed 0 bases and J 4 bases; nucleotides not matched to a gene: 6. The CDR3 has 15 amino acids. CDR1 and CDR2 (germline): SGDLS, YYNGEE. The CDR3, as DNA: TGTGCCAGCAGCGTAGGGCAGGGGGACAGCTATGGCTACACCTTC. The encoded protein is CASSVGQGDSYGYTF.

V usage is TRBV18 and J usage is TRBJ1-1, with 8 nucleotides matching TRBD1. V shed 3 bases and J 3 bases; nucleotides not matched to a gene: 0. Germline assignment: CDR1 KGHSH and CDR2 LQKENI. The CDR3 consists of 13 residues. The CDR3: CASSPGQDTEAFF. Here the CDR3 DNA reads TGTGCCAGCTCACCGGGACAGGACACTGAAGCTTTCTTT. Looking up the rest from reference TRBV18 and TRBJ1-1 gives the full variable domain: NAGVMQNPRHLVRRRGQEARLRCSPMKGHSHVYWYRQLPEEGLKFMVYLQKENIIDESGMPKERFSAEFPKEGPSILRIQQVVRGDSAAYFCASSPGQDTEAFFGQGTRLTVV.

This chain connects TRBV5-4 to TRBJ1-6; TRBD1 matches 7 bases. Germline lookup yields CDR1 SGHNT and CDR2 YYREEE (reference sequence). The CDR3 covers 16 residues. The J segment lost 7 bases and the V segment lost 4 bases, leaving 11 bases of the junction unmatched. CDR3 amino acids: CASSLRQGGGNSPLHF. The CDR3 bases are TGTGCCAGCAGCCTCAGACAGGGTGGTGGAAATTCACCCCTCCACTTT.

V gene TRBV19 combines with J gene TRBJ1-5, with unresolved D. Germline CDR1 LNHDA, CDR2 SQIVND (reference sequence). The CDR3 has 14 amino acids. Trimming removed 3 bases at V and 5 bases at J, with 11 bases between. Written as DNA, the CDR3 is TGTGCCAGTAGTATTGGGGAGTCGGATCAGCCCCAGCATTTT. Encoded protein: CASSIGESDQPQHF.

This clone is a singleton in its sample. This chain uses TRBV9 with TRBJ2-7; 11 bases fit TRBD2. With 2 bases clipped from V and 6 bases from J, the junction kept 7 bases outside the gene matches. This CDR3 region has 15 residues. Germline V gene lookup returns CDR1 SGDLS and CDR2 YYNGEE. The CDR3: CASSVGTSGGGEQYF. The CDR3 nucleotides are TGTGCCAGCAGCGTGGGCACTAGCGGGGGAGGCGAGCAGTACTTC.

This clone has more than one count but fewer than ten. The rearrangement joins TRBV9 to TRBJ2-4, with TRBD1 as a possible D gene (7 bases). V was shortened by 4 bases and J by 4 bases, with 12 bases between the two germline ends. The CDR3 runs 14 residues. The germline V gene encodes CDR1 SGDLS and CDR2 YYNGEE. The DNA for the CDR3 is TGTGCCAGCAGCCCCCAGGGGGGAAAAAACATTCAGTACTTC. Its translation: CASSPQGGKNIQYF.

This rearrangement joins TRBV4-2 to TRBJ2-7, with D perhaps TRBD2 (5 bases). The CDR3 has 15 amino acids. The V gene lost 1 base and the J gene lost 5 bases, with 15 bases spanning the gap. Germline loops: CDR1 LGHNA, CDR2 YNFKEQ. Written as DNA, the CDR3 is TGTGCCAGCAGCCAAGTGCCGGGAAATCTCCACGAGCAGTACTTC. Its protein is CASSQVPGNLHEQYF.

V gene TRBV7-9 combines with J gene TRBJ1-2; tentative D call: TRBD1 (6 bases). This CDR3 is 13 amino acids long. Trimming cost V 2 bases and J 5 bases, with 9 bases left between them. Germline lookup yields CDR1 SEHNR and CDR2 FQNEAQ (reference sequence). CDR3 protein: CASSLTGWYGYTF. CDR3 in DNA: TGTGCCAGCAGCTTAACAGGGTGGTATGGCTACACCTTC.

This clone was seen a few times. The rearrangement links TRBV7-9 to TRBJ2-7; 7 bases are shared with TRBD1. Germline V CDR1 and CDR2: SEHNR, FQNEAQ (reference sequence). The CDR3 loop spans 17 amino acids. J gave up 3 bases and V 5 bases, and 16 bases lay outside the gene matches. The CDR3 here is CASSVQGMRVPFYEQYF. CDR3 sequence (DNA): TGTGCCAGCAGCGTACAGGGGATGAGGGTTCCGTTCTACGAGCAGTACTTC.

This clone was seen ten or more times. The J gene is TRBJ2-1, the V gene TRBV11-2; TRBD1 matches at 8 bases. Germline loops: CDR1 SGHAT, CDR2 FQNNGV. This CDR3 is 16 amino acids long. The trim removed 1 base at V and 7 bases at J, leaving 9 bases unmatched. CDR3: CASSLAGQGFPNEQFF. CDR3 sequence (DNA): TGTGCCAGCAGCTTAGCTGGACAGGGATTCCCAAATGAGCAGTTCTTC.

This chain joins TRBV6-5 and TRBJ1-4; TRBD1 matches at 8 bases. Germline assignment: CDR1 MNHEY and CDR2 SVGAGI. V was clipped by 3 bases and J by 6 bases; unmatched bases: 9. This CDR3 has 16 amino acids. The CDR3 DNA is TGTGCCAGCAGTTATTCGGGGACAGGCCCCGATGAAAAACTGTTTTTT. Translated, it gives CASSYSGTGPDEKLFF.

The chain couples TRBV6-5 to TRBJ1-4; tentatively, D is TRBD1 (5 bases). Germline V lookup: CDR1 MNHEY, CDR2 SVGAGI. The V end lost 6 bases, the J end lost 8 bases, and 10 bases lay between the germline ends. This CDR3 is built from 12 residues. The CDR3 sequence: CASRGREEKLFF. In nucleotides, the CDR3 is TGTGCCAGCAGGGGGCGGGAAGAAAAACTGTTTTTT.

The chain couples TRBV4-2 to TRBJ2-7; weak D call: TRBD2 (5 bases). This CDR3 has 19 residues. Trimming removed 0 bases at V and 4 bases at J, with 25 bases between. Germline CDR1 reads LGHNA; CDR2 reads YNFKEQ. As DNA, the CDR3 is TGTGCCAGCAGCCAAGAAACCGGCTTTTCCGCGGGCTTTCCTTACGAGCAGTACTTC. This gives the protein CASSQETGFSAGFPYEQYF.

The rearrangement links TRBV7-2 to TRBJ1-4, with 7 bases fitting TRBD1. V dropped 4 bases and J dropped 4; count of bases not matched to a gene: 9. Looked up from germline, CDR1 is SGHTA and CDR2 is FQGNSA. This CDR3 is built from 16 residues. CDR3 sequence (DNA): TGTGCCAGCAGCTCAGGAAATCAGGGGGTTAATGAAAAACTGTTTTTT. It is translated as CASSSGNQGVNEKLFF.

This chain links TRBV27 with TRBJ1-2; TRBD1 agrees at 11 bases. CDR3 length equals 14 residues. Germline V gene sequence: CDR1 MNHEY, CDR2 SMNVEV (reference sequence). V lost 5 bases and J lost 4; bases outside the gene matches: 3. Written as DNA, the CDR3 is TGTGCCAGCAGTGTCGGGACAGGGGGCTATGGCTACACCTTC. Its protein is CASSVGTGGYGYTF.

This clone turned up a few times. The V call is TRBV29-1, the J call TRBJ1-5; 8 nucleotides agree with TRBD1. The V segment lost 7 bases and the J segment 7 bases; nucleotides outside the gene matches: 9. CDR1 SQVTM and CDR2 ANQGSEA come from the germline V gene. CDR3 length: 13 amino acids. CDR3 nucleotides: TGCAGCGCAGGGACAGGTAAGAACCAGCCCCAGCATTTT. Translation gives CSAGTGKNQPQHF.

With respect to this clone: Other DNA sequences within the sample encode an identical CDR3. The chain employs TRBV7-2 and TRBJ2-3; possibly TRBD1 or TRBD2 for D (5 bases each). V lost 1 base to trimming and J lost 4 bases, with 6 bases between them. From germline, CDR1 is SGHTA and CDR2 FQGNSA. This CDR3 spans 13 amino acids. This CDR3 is CASSLGGADTQYF. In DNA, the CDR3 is TGTGCCAGCAGCTTAGGAGGGGCAGATACGCAGTATTTT.

The chain's CDR3 is CSARGPGGYTF. The CDR3 DNA follows: TGCAGTGCTAGGGGTCCGGGTGGCTACACCTTC. This chain joins TRBV20-1 and TRBJ1-2; D unclear. Per germline, CDR1 DFQATT and CDR2 SNEGSKA (reference sequence). There are 11 residues in the CDR3. V lost 3 bases, J lost 7 bases, and 9 bases lay in between.

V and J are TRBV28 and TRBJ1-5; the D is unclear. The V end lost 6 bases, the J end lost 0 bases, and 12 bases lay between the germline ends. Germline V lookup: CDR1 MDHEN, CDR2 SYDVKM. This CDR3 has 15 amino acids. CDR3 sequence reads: CASSLSGSSNQPQHF. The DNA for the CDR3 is TGTGCCAGCAGCCTTTCGGGTAGTAGCAATCAGCCCCAGCATTTT.

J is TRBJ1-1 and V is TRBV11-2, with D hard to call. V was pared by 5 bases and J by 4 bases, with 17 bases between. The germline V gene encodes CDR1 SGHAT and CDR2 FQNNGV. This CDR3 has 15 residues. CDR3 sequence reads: CASSPGWGFGTEAFF. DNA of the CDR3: TGTGCCAGCAGCCCGGGTTGGGGTTTCGGCACTGAAGCTTTCTTT. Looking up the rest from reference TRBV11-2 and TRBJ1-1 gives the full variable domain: EAGVAQSPRYKIIEKRQSVAFWCNPISGHATLYWYQQILGQGPKLLIQFQNNGVVDDSQLPKDRFSAERLKGVDSTLKIQPAKLEDSAVYLCASSPGWGFGTEAFFGQGTRLTVV.

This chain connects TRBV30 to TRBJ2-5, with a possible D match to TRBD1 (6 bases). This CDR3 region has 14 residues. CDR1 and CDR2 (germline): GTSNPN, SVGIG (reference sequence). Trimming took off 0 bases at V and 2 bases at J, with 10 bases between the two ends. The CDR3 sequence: CAWSVQGGQETQYF. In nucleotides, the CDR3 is TGTGCCTGGAGTGTACAGGGCGGTCAAGAGACCCAGTACTTC. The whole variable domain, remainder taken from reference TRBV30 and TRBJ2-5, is SQTIHQWPATLVQPVGSPLSLECTVEGTSNPNLYWYRQAAGRGLQLLFYSVGIGQISSEVPQNLSASRPQDRQFILSSKKLLLSDSGFYLCAWSVQGGQETQYFGPGTRLLVL.